The clone carrying this T cell receptor beta chain was detected only a few times. Its antigen is unidentified. Per the germline V gene, CDR1 is MNHEY and CDR2 is SMNVEV (reference sequence). The trim removed 4 bases at V and 4 bases at J, leaving 2 bases unmatched. This CDR3 is built from 13 residues. These data originate in a study of spatial heterogeneity in lung cancer. For the study at large: A T cell module score from matched bulk RNA-seq correlated strongly with TCR transcript counts in tumor regions.

TCRdb reprocessed the 5' RACE reads via MiXCR and lists one record per CDR3 protein. The sample shows 25,000 to 30,000 distinct CDR3 sequences, just over 7% of them seen only once. Study-level findings and limits: For expanded intratumoral alpha and beta TCRs, counts tracked tumor mutation counts.

Specified time point: sample taken at primary tumor resection. Samples were donated by 72 untreated early-stage non-small cell lung cancer patients. This clonotype was sampled from a male donor with early-stage non-small cell lung cancer. The sequences come from lung tumor tissue, collected at surgery. The chain has TRBV27 and TRBJ1-2; 8 nucleotides align to TRBD1. Here the CDR3 reads CASSSTGGYGYTF. As DNA, the CDR3 is TGTGCCAGCAGTTCCACAGGGGGCTATGGCTACACCTTC.